What follows are 16 T cell receptor beta chains derived from one specimen sequenced in a study of blood T cell repertoires in COVID-19. Only in-frame clones appear in the TCRdb table, and some are missing; sequencing was by immunoSEQ multiplex PCR. The sample contains 95,000 to 100,000 clones, 65% to 85% of which appear only once. The sequencing input was peripheral blood. These TCRs come from a woman older than 75 with acute or convalescent COVID-19.

V and J are TRBV5-1 and TRBJ2-5; D gene ambiguous. CDR1 and CDR2 (germline): SGHRS, YFSETQ. This CDR3 has 14 amino acids. The V end was cut by 3 bases, the J end by 2 bases, with 11 bases between. CDR3 region: CASSSTGRQETQYF. The CDR3 nucleotides read TGCGCCAGCAGCTCGACCGGCAGGCAAGAGACCCAGTACTTC.

The chain couples TRBV3-1 (or the pseudogene TRBV3-2) to TRBJ2-3, with 14 bases aligning to TRBD2. J was trimmed by 7 bases and V by 4 bases; bases with no gene match: 10. The CDR3 is 17 residues long. The germline gives CDR1 LGHDT, CDR2 YNNKEL (reference sequence). The chain's CDR3 is CASSPRGTSGGVNTQYF. For the CDR3, the DNA is TGTGCCAGCAGCCCCCGTGGGACTAGCGGGGGAGTAAATACGCAGTATTTT.

The chain has TRBV5-1 and TRBJ2-3, with 7 bases aligning to TRBD1. This CDR3 is built from 14 residues. V lost 3 bases, J lost 6 bases, and 7 bases stayed unmatched. Germline CDR1 and CDR2: SGHRS and YFSETQ. DNA of the CDR3: TGCGCCAGCAGCTCCACGACAGGGTTGGATACGCAGTATTTT. It is translated as CASSSTTGLDTQYF.

This rearrangement joins TRBV2 to TRBJ1-6; D perhaps matches TRBD1 (5 bases). The CDR3 loop spans 15 amino acids. Per the germline V gene, CDR1 is SNHLY and CDR2 is FYNNEI. V was clipped by 4 bases and J by 7 bases, with 14 bases between them. The chain's CDR3 is CASSGISTANSPLHF. CDR3 bases: TGTGCCAGCAGTGGGATTTCGACAGCCAATTCACCCCTCCACTTT.

V usage is TRBV18 and J usage is TRBJ1-1, with D uncertain. The CDR3 length is 16 residues. Germline CDR1 and CDR2: KGHSH and LQKENI. V dropped 3 bases and J dropped 4 bases, with 18 bases sitting between them. The CDR3 sequence is CASSPLKRDRVTEAFF. DNA for the CDR3: TGTGCCAGCTCACCTCTAAAGCGGGATCGGGTCACTGAAGCTTTCTTT.

CDR3 nucleotides: TGCGCCAGCAGCTCTATGGGACATCACACTGAAGCTTTCTTT. It yields the protein CASSSMGHHTEAFF. The chain carries TRBV5-1 and TRBJ1-1, with a weak D call TRBD1 (6 bases). Germline lookup yields CDR1 SGHRS and CDR2 YFSETQ. V lost 3 bases, J lost 3 bases, and 12 bases lay in between. CDR3 size: 14 residues.

The chain has TRBV28 and TRBJ1-2; a possible D gene is TRBD1 (5 bases). Trimming stripped 6 bases from V and 1 base from J, with 9 bases between. This CDR3 is 13 amino acids long. The V gene's germline CDR1 is MDHEN and CDR2 SYDVKM. The CDR3 nucleotides read TGTGCCAGCAGGGCAGGGTTTAACTATGGCTACACCTTC. This translates into CASRAGFNYGYTF.

In nucleotides, the CDR3 is TGCGCCAGCAGCCCACAGGGGGAATATGGCTACACCTTC. It encodes CASSPQGEYGYTF. V usage is TRBV5-1 and J usage is TRBJ1-2, with 8 bases lining up with TRBD1. The CDR3 runs to 13 residues. CDR1 is SGHRS, CDR2 YFSETQ, per germline. Trimming took 4 bases from V and 5 from J; bases not matched to a gene: 4.

The chain links TRBV7-9 to TRBJ2-6; D unresolved. Looked up from germline, CDR1 is SEHNR and CDR2 is FQNEAQ (reference sequence). Trimming shortened V by 5 bases and J by 0 bases, and 8 bases separated the two germline ends. The CDR3 is 15 residues long. The CDR3 DNA reads TGTGCCAGCAGCCCGGTTATCTCTGGGGCCAACGTCCTGACTTTC. It specifies CASSPVISGANVLTF.

The table lists this clone with a few counts. The chain recombines TRBV10-3 with TRBJ1-6, with 8 bases matching TRBD1. The germline V gene has CDR1 ENHRY and CDR2 SYGVKD. V shed 10 bases and J 7 bases; nucleotides not matched to a gene: 9. There are 14 residues in the CDR3. This CDR3 is CASLEGQGNSPLHF. CDR3 bases: TGTGCCAGCCTCGAAGGACAGGGAAATTCACCCCTCCACTTT.

Only a few counts were recorded for this clone. The chain carries TRBV28 and TRBJ1-3, with D tentatively TRBD1 (5 bases). The length of the CDR3 is 15 residues. Trimming took off 4 bases at V and 0 bases at J, with 10 bases between the two ends. CDR1 MDHEN and CDR2 SYDVKM come from the germline V gene. CDR3 region: CASSSGTFSGNTIYF. DNA of the CDR3: TGTGCCAGCAGTTCCGGGACTTTCTCTGGAAACACCATATATTTT.

The chain combines TRBV28 with TRBJ2-7, with 12 bases identical to TRBD2. Germline CDR1 reads MDHEN; CDR2 reads SYDVKM. This CDR3 is 15 amino acids long. J gave up 9 bases and V 5 bases, and 11 bases lay outside the gene matches. CDR3 sequence reads: CASSEGLAGPLGQYV. CDR3 DNA: TGTGCCAGCAGTGAGGGACTAGCGGGTCCCCTGGGGCAGTACGTC.

This chain uses TRBV28 with TRBJ1-5; 7 bases line up with TRBD1. CDR3 length: 18 residues. The germline gives CDR1 MDHEN, CDR2 SYDVKM. The V segment lost 5 bases and the J segment 1 base; nucleotides outside the gene matches: 14. CDR3 protein: CASSPPRSTGVSNQPQHF. The CDR3 DNA reads TGTGCCAGCAGTCCCCCCCGAAGCACAGGGGTAAGCAATCAGCCCCAGCATTTT.

Concerning this clone: At the DNA level, this CDR3 is encoded by other sequences in the same sample as well. The genes are TRBV11-3 and TRBJ2-3; maybe TRBD1 (5 bases). V was pared by 1 base and J by 1 base, with 9 bases between. Germline V gene sequence: CDR1 SGHNT, CDR2 YENEEA. The CDR3 length is 15 residues. The chain's CDR3 is CASSLGGYGTDTQYF. In nucleotides, the CDR3 is TGTGCCAGCAGCTTAGGGGGCTACGGCACAGATACGCAGTATTTT.

The chain carries TRBV7-2 and TRBJ2-3; the match to TRBD2 covers 10 bases. This CDR3 has 16 amino acids. The V segment lost 5 bases and the J segment 6 bases; nucleotides outside the gene matches: 11. The germline V gene encodes CDR1 SGHTA and CDR2 FQGNSA. The CDR3 sequence: CASSAQQRGGMDTQYF. Here the CDR3 DNA reads TGTGCCAGCAGCGCACAACAGCGGGGGGGTATGGATACGCAGTATTTT.

The V gene is TRBV6-5, the J gene TRBJ2-7; 8 nucleotides align to TRBD2. V shed 5 bases and J 3 bases; nucleotides not matched to a gene: 3. The CDR3 has 13 amino acids. Germline CDR1 and CDR2: MNHEY and SVGAGI. The DNA for the CDR3 is TGTGCCAGCAGTCGAAGCGGGGGCTACGAGCAGTACTTC. This sequence encodes CASSRSGGYEQYF.